This TCR beta chain was captured in a study of cytomegalovirus exposure and HLA in healthy donors (dated by TCRdb to about 2017). For the wider study: According to a later analysis, one platform produced both the 120 validation repertoires and the approximately 660 repertoires of the first cohort. The study aimed to test whether signatures of past pathogen exposure could be identified by cataloging public T cell receptors. Along with the 666-subject first cohort, a separate validation cohort of around 110 different subjects was used. The study combined high-throughput TCR immunosequencing, statistical association of individual TCRs with disease status, and machine learning to predict cytomegalovirus infection status. The full study reports these points: While some public TCRs were present in many individuals, most TCR sequences turned up only very rarely across donors. A later analysis had no HLA typing for the validation cohort, so co-occurrence there was scored across all 130 or so repertoires. The classifier was reported to diagnose cytomegalovirus status with high specificity and sensitivity in both the original and validation cohorts. A few of the identified cytomegalovirus-associated TCR beta chains were confirmed in vitro to be specific for cytomegalovirus antigens. It was suggested by the authors that the approach could potentially be generalized to other disease states and immunological phenotypes. A later analysis found that TCRs clustered in the first cohort also tended to co-occur in the 95 to 150 validation repertoires, with roughly 95% of cluster scores above 0. The study gave a list of some 150 TCR beta chains associated with cytomegalovirus.

Trimming at the junction amounts to 8 bases on V and 9 bases on J, and the germline ends lie 20 bases apart. Inclusive of the bounding cysteine and phenylalanine, the CDR3 is 14 residues long. Just CDR3 DNA is preserved here, 42 bases in frame from base 1. The germline V gene (reference sequence) specifies SEHNR as CDR1 and FQNEAQ as CDR2. The donors were included in the validation cohort of 100 to 150 subjects, a group kept apart from the roughly 610-subject first cohort. Comment on this clone: Its antigen remains undetermined. No base qualities exist here, and no much larger clone lies one base off it.

The library was made by the immunoSEQ multiplex PCR assay. On the study's bioinformatics: A statistical classification framework was developed to diagnose cytomegalovirus status using the catalog of TCR beta chain sequences. TCRdb took over this immuneACCESS table, retaining in-frame rearrangements with V and J assigned. Such tables are incomplete; in checked studies, under half of the missing clones stem from an unresolved V gene, and the remainder is unexplained. V and J calls plus clone size are reproduced from that table; the DNA served to infer D and trimming. The sample table shows tens of thousands of clones, and 92% are seen once. Roughly 5.8% of the sample goes to the ten largest clones.

The receptor's source is a young man in good health and CMV-seronegative. Material for sequencing was PBMCs. The rearranged segments are TRBV7-9 and TRBJ2-1; confidence is insufficient to name the D gene. The CDR3 region has the sequence CASAPRTVAPEQFF. The nucleotide sequence reads TGTGCCAGCGCTCCCCGTACGGTAGCCCCTGAGCAGTTCTTC.